Each of the 15 T cell receptor beta chains below was sequenced from the same sample in a study of T cell responses to AZD1222 COVID-19 vaccine. The repertoire was sequenced with immunoSEQ multiplex PCR; TCRdb's copy has only in-frame clones and lacks some. In the table there are roughly 150,000 clones, 80% to 95% of which are singletons. The sample was peripheral blood, taken on day 0 of AZD1222 vaccination. These receptors were taken from an adult in good health.

This chain links TRBV2 with TRBJ2-7, with D possibly being TRBD1 or TRBD2 (6 bases each). The CDR3 loop spans 14 amino acids. CDR1 and CDR2 (germline): SNHLY, FYNNEI. V lost 7 bases, J lost 2 bases, and 15 bases lay in between. CDR3 loop: CASTQGLMTYEQYF. CDR3 in DNA: TGTGCCAGCACACAGGGACTGATGACCTACGAGCAGTACTTC. Full variable domain (outside the CDR3, taken from reference TRBV2 and TRBJ2-7): EPEVTQTPSHQVTQMGQEVILRCVPISNHLYFYWYRQILGQKVEFLVSFYNNEISEKSEIFDDQFSVERPDGSNFTLKIRSTKLEDSAMYFCASTQGLMTYEQYFGPGTRLTVT.

The chain recombines TRBV25-1 with TRBJ2-1; D is uncertain. Trimming cost V 7 bases and J 9 bases, with 10 bases left between them. The CDR3 loop spans 11 amino acids. Per the germline V gene, CDR1 is MGHDK and CDR2 is SYGVNS. CDR3 amino acids: CASISGGEQFF. The CDR3 DNA reads TGTGCCAGCATTAGTGGCGGTGAGCAGTTCTTC.

The gene calls are TRBV2 and TRBJ1-4; no reliable D call. This CDR3 is 14 amino acids long. The germline gives CDR1 SNHLY, CDR2 FYNNEI. The V end lost 8 bases, the J end lost 0 bases, and 10 bases lay between the germline ends. The CDR3 coding sequence is TGTGCCAGCGGCATACAGACAACTAATGAAAAACTGTTTTTT. Amino acids: CASGIQTTNEKLFF.

The rearrangement uses TRBV12-3 or TRBV12-4 and TRBJ2-7, with unresolved D. V lost 6 bases and J lost 6, with 12 bases in between. The CDR3 extends over 12 amino acids. CDR3 nucleotides: TGTGCCAGCAGCCACTGGTTGGGCGAGCAGTACTTC. Encoded protein: CASSHWLGEQYF.

The V call is TRBV30, the J call TRBJ1-4; D is possibly TRBD1 (6 bases). Germline loops: CDR1 GTSNPN, CDR2 SVGIG (reference sequence). The V end was cut by 8 bases, the J end by 7 bases, with 20 bases between. The length of the CDR3 is 14 residues. The CDR3 nucleotides read TGTGCCCGTAGTACTCAGGGGCTGGGTGAAAAACTGTTTTTT. Translating gives CARSTQGLGEKLFF.

The CDR3 bases are TGCGCCAGCAGCCAACGTCCATCCTACGAGCAGTACTTC. Protein: CASSQRPSYEQYF. The chain couples TRBV4-3 to TRBJ2-7; D gene uncertain. Trimming removed 2 bases at V and 1 base at J, with 6 bases between. The CDR3 is 13 amino acids. From germline, CDR1 is LGHNA and CDR2 YSLEER.

The DNA for the CDR3 is TGTGCCACCAGTGAAACAGGGGTTAGCACAGATACGCAGTATTTT. Protein sequence: CATSETGVSTDTQYF. This chain joins TRBV24-1 and TRBJ2-3; TRBD1 matches 7 bases. The V and J ends lost 4 bases and 0 bases, in that order; junction bases with no gene match: 3. The CDR3 extends over 15 amino acids. CDR1 KGHDR and CDR2 SFDVKD come from the germline V gene.

The chain links TRBV10-2 to TRBJ1-6; D might be TRBD1 (5 bases). The CDR3 extends over 14 amino acids. V shed 2 bases and J shed 7 bases, with 9 bases lying between them. Germline CDR1 reads WSHSY; CDR2 reads SAAADI. CDR3 DNA sequence: TGCGCCAGCAGTGAGGCAGGGAGGAATTCACCCCTCCACTTT. Residues: CASSEAGRNSPLHF.

DNA of the CDR3: TGCGCCAGCAGTGAGAACAGGTTGAACACTGAAGCTTTCTTT. The encoded protein is CASSENRLNTEAFF. This rearrangement joins TRBV10-2 to TRBJ1-1, with D possibly being TRBD1 (5 bases). Trimming left V 2 bases short and J 0 bases short, with 7 bases between. CDR1 is WSHSY, CDR2 SAAADI, per germline. The CDR3 extends over 14 amino acids.

The chain is built from TRBV7-6 and TRBJ2-1; 12 nucleotides agree with TRBD2. Germline V gives CDR1 SGHVS, CDR2 FNYEAQ. This CDR3 region has 17 residues. V gave up 5 bases and J gave up 0 bases; unmatched junction bases: 5. The CDR3 DNA is TGTGCCAGCAGCAAGGGACTAGCGGGTAGCTCCTACAATGAGCAGTTCTTC. This codes for CASSKGLAGSSYNEQFF.

This chain connects TRBV29-1 to TRBJ2-3; no clear D. CDR1 is SQVTM, CDR2 ANQGSEA, per germline. The CDR3 loop spans 15 amino acids. Trimming removed 5 bases at V and 0 bases at J, with 15 bases between. The CDR3: CSVLPVQSSTDTQYF. CDR3 nucleotides: TGCAGCGTTCTCCCAGTCCAATCTAGCACAGATACGCAGTATTTT.

The rearrangement joins TRBV12-3 or TRBV12-4 to TRBJ2-7; tentatively, D is TRBD1 (5 bases). This CDR3 spans 13 amino acids. V dropped 3 bases and J dropped 2 bases, with 8 bases sitting between them. This CDR3 is CASSFAGTYEQYF. CDR3 DNA sequence: TGTGCCAGCAGTTTTGCAGGGACCTACGAGCAGTACTTC.

The V and J genes are TRBV25-1 and TRBJ2-2; 9 bases are shared with TRBD2. Trimming cost V 4 bases and J 4 bases; bases outside gene matches: 13. The CDR3 loop spans 18 amino acids. Germline values: CDR1 MGHDK, CDR2 SYGVNS. CDR3 sequence (DNA): TGTGCCAGCAGTGTTACGCGGGAGGGATCTTGGAGCACCGGGGAGCTGTTTTTT. This translates into CASSVTREGSWSTGELFF.

Comments on this clone: A junction end diverges from the germline sequence, so it may reflect a read error. This chain joins TRBV6-5 and TRBJ1-6; 10 bases agree with TRBD1. Germline loops: CDR1 MNHEY, CDR2 SVGAGI. The CDR3 extends over 11 amino acids. The CDR3 nucleotides read TGTGCCAGCAGTCACCGGGACAGGGGAGACTTT. Amino acids: CASSHRDRGDF.

This chain connects TRBV4-1 to TRBJ1-2; tentative D call: TRBD1 (6 bases). Trimming pared 0 bases from V and 4 bases from J, leaving 12 bases between. The CDR3 is 15 amino acids. Germline CDR1 reads MGHRA; CDR2 reads YSYEKL. The CDR3 region is CASSQEGGALYGYTF. DNA for the CDR3: TGCGCCAGCAGCCAAGAAGGGGGGGCCCTCTATGGCTACACCTTC.